This T cell receptor beta chain was sequenced in a study of blood T cell repertoires in COVID-19 (dated by TCRdb to 2020 to 2021). As for the study more broadly: Collaborator samples came from the United States, Italy and Spain and covered acute and convalescent phases of COVID-19. The material from the prospective study consisted of cDNA or gDNA derived from T cells, B-cell-depleted T cells, or PBMCs. Subjects who had been exposed to COVID-19, were actively infected with it, or had recovered from it provided the deeply sampled blood TCRbeta repertoires that made up the dataset. A freely available public database, intended as a resource for researchers studying the immune response to SARS-CoV-2, is where the repertoires were released. The samples were drawn from the first 160 participants of the ongoing ImmuneRACE study and from more than 1,000 subjects provided by 6 global collaborators. Nearly every sample came with metadata listing a de-identified subject ID, COVID-19 status, age in years and sex. Where available, HLA class I and class II types were obtained from metadata supplied by the sample provider rather than from assay-based typing.

TCRbeta CDR3 regions were amplified from genomic DNA using the immunoSEQ Assay, a bias-controlled multiplex PCR. The study's own analysis went as follows. Within the assay, amplification of reference gene primers was used to estimate how many nucleated cells each sample contained. To quantify the absolute abundance of each unique TCRbeta CDR3 rearrangement, sequence reads were collapsed and filtered. For each sample, productive Simpson clonality was calculated by taking the square root of Simpson's diversity index across productive rearrangements. The clones in this table, taken by TCRdb from immuneACCESS, are in-frame only. Not every clone is retained; where verified, under half of the shortfall comes from an unresolved V gene, and the cause of the rest is unknown. That table gives V, J and clone size, and the DNA gave D and trimming. For this sample there are 120,000 to 150,000 clones; roughly 90% appear just once. The top ten hold about 2% of the sample.

The study at large found these results: How much clinical and demographic metadata was included differed by source and by participant, and the metadata was provided uncurated.

The CDR3 contains 15 residues, cysteine and phenylalanine counted. Just the 45-base CDR3 DNA is kept, in frame starting at base 1. V and J are trimmed by 5 bases and 8 bases, and the gene matches miss 9 bases of the junction. The germline V gene specifies SGHTA as CDR1 and FQGTGA as CDR2. Concerning this clone itself: Its specific antigen is unknown. No base-level quality is on record; no much larger clone is a single base apart.

Each collaborating institution followed its own protocols to collect whole blood in K2EDTA tubes. For TCRbeta analysis, collaborator samples were shipped as frozen whole blood, as isolated PBMCs, or as DNA extracted from either sample type. The specimen was peripheral blood. The receptor was isolated from a human donor in a cohort sampled during active COVID-19. The chain links TRBV7-3 with TRBJ2-7, and 13 bases in between align with TRBD2. The nucleotide sequence is TGTGCCAGCAGCGATGGGACTAGCGGGGCTGGAAAGCAGTACTTC. Its amino acids are CASSDGTSGAGKQYF.